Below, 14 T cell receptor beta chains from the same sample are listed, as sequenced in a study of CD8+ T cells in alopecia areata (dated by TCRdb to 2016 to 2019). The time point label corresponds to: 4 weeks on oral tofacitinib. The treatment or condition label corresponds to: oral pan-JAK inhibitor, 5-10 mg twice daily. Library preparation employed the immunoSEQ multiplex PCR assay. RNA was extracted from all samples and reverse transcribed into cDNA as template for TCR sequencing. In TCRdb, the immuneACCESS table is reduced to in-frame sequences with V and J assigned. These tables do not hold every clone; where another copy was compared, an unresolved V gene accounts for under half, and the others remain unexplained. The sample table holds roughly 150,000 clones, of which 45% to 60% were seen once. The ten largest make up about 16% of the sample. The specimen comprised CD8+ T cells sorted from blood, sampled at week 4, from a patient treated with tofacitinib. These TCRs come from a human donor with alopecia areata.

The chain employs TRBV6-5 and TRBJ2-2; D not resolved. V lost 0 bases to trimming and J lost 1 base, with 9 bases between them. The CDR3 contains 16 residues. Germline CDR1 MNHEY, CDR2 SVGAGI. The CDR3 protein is CASSYSSGRNTGELFF. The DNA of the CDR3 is TGTGCCAGCAGTTACTCGAGTGGGCGGAACACCGGGGAGCTGTTTTTT.

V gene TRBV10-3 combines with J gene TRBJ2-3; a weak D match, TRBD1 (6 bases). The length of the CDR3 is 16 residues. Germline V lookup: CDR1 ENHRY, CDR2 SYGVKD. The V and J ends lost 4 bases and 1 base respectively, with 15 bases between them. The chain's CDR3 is CAISGLNKGGTDTQYF. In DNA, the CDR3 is TGTGCCATCAGTGGGCTAAATAAGGGGGGCACAGATACGCAGTATTTT.

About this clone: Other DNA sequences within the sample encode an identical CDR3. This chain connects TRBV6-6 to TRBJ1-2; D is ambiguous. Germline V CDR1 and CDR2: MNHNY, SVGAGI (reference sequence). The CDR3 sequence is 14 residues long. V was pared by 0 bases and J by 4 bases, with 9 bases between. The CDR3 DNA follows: TGTGCCAGCAGTTACTCAGAGGGCGGCTATGGCTACACCTTC. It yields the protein CASSYSEGGYGYTF.

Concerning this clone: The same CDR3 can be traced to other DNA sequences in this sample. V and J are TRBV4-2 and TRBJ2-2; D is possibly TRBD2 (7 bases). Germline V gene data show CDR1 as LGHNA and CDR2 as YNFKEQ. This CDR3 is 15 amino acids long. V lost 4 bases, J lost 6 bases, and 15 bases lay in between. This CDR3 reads CASSLWGGRAGELFF. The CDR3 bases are TGTGCCAGCAGCCTCTGGGGGGGGCGGGCCGGGGAGCTGTTTTTT.

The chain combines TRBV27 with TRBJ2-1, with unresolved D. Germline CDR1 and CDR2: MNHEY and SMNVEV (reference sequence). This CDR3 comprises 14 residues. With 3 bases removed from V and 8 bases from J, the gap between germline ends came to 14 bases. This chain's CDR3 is CASSFSGHLYEQFF. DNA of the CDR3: TGTGCCAGCAGTTTTTCGGGCCATCTCTATGAGCAGTTCTTC.

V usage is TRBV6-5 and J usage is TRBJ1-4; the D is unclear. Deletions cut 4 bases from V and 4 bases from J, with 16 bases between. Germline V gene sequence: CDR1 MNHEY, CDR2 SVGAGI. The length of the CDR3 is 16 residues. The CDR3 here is CASSSPRESDNEKLFF. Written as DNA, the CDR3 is TGTGCCAGCAGTTCCCCCCGGGAGAGTGATAATGAAAAACTGTTTTTT.

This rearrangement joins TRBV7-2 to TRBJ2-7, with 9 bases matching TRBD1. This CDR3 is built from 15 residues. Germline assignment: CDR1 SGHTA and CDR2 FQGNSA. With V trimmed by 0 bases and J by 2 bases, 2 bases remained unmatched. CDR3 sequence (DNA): TGTGCCAGCAGCTTAGCGGGACAGGGCACCTACGAGCAGTACTTC. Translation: CASSLAGQGTYEQYF.

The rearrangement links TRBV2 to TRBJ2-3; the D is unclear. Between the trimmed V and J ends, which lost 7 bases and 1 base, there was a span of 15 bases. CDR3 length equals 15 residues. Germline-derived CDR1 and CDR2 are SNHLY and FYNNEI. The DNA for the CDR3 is TGTGCCAGCACCAAAACAACAGTCCGCACAGATACGCAGTATTTT. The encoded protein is CASTKTTVRTDTQYF.

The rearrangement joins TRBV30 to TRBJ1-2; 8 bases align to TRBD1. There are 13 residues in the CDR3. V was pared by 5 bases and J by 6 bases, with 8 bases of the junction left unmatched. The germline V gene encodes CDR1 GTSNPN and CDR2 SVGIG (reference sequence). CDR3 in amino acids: CAWSTGTGDGYTF. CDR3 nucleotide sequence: TGTGCCTGGTCTACCGGGACAGGAGATGGCTACACCTTC.

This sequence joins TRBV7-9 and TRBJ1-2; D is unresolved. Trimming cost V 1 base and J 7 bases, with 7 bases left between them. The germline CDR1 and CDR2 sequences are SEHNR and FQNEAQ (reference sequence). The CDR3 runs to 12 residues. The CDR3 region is CASSLGSIGYTF. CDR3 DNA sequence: TGTGCCAGCAGCTTAGGTAGTATTGGCTACACCTTC.

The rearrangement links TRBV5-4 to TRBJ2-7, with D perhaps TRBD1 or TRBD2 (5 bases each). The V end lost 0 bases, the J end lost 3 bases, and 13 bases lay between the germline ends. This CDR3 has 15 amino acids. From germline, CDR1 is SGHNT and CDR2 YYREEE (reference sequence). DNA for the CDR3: TGTGCCAGCAGCTTGGGGGACGGACACCACTACGAGCAGTACTTC. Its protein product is CASSLGDGHHYEQYF.

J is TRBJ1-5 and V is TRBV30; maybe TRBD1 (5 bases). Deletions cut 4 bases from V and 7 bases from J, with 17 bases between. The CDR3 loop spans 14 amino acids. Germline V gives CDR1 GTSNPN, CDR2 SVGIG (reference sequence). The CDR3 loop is CAWKARGVYQPQHF. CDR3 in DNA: TGTGCCTGGAAGGCACGAGGGGTGTACCAGCCCCAGCATTTT.

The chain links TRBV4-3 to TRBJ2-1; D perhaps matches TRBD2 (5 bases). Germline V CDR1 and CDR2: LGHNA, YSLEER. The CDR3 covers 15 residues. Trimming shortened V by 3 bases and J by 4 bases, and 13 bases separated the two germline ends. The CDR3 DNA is TGCGCCAGCAGCCAGGAAACCGGGGAATACAATGAGCAGTTCTTC. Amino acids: CASSQETGEYNEQFF.

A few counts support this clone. The CDR3 spells CASSPGTETQYF. CDR3 coding DNA: TGTGCCAGCAGTCCCGGGACAGAGACCCAGTACTTC. The V and J genes are TRBV6-5 and TRBJ2-5; D possibly matches TRBD1 or TRBD2 (5 bases each). In germline, CDR1 is MNHEY, CDR2 SVGAGI. Trimming left V 5 bases short and J 4 bases short, with 8 bases between. The CDR3 loop spans 12 amino acids.